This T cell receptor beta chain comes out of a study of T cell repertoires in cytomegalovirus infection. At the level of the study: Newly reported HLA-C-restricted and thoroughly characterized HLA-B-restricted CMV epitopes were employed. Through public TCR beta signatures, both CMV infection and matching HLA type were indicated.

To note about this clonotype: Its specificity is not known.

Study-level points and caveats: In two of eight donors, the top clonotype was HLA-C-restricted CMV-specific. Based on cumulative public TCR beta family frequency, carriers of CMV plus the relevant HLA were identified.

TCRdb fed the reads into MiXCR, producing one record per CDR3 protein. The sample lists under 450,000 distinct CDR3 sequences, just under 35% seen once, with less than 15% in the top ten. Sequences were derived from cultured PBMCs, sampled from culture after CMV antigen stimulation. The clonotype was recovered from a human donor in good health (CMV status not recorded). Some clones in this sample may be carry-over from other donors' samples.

CDR3: CASSLGQASTDTQYF. For the CDR3, the DNA is TGTGCCAGCAGCTTGGGGCAGGCTAGCACAGATACGCAGTATTTT. V and J are TRBV7-2 and TRBJ2-3; TRBD1 is a possible D gene (5 bases). CDR1 is SGHTA, CDR2 FQGNSA, per germline. The CDR3 spans 15 residues. V was trimmed by 3 bases and J by 0 bases, leaving 10 bases between them.